This T cell receptor (beta chain) emerged from a study of cytomegalovirus exposure and HLA in healthy donors. Study-level results: Across donors, most TCRs were seen rarely, yet some public ones were widespread. It has been reported that TCR beta sequences accurately predicted the HLA-A and HLA-B alleles of most subjects. Three chains tied to CMV proved CMV antigen-specific in vitro. The study put 150 or so TCR beta chains on its list as cytomegalovirus-associated.

PCR primers comprised 60 Vbeta and 13 Jbeta primers. Clones were sequenced by immunoSEQ multiplex PCR, and TCRdb holds only the in-frame ones, with some missing. This repertoire shows over 150,000 clones, about three quarters found once; its top ten account for around 3.4%. The CDR3 is 15 residues long. Germline V gene lookup returns CDR1 MNHEY and CDR2 SVGAGI. Points on this clone: Its matching antigen is unknown. Germline and junction disagree at one end, which may indicate a read error.

Sequences were obtained from PBMCs. The TCR sequence derives from a woman between 55 and 75 years old in good health and CMV-seropositive. This chain joins TRBV6-5 and TRBJ2-5; possible D gene TRBD2, 6 bases. The CDR3 reads CASRYGSSGQETQYF. CDR3 nucleotide sequence: TGTGCCAGCCGTTACGGTAGTAGCGGACAAGAGACCCAGTACTTC.